This T cell receptor beta chain derives from a study of T cell responses to AZD1222 COVID-19 vaccine. Whole-study results and caveats: Clonal diversity may have been underestimated in mostly white British donors. Regions 160-218 and 743-854 held dominance among vaccine-associated CD4 TCRs, which spanned spike. At baseline, seropositivity was found in only a handful of AZD1222 recipients.

As regards this clone: Its matching antigen is unknown.

Libraries were prepared by immunoSEQ multiplex PCR; TCRdb keeps only in-frame clonotypes and omits some of them. The sample includes about 97,000 clones, around 88% of them seen just once. Per germline, CDR1 SGHTA and CDR2 FQGNSA. CDR3 length equals 15 residues. V dropped 1 base and J dropped 4 bases, with 13 bases sitting between them. The chain links TRBV7-2 to TRBJ1-1; D possibly corresponds to TRBD1 (6 bases). The TCR sequence derives from an adult in good health. The source was peripheral blood, collected on day 0 of AZD1222 vaccination. CDR3 sequence reads: CASSLEFGRGTEAFF. As DNA, the CDR3 is TGTGCCAGCAGCTTAGAGTTTGGCAGGGGCACTGAAGCTTTCTTT.